The 2 T cell receptor beta chains below all came from one sample that was sequenced in a study of T cell responses to AZD1222 COVID-19 vaccine. The repertoire was sequenced with immunoSEQ multiplex PCR; TCRdb's copy has only in-frame clones and lacks some. Seen here are fewer than 150,000 clones, about nine tenths observed once, and the top ten hold roughly 3.2%. The sequencing used peripheral blood, collected on day 0 of AZD1222 vaccination. The receptors were gathered from an adult in good health.

The chain is built from TRBV5-1 and TRBJ2-2, with D unclear. CDR3 size: 15 residues. Trimming took 3 bases from V and 4 from J, leaving 13 bases between them. Germline V gene sequence: CDR1 SGHRS, CDR2 YFSETQ. DNA for the CDR3: TGCGCCAGCAGCTCCCCGTTCTGGGGCACCGGGGAGCTGTTTTTT. Protein: CASSSPFWGTGELFF. Variable domain in full (rest from reference TRBV5-1 and TRBJ2-2): KAGVTQTPRYLIKTRGQQVTLSCSPISGHRSVSWYQQTPGQGLQFLFEYFSETQRNKGNFPGRFSGRQFSNSRSEMNVSTLELGDSALYLCASSSPFWGTGELFFGEGSRLTVL.

The chain couples TRBV18 to TRBJ1-1; 9 bases are shared with TRBD1. V trimming: 3 bases; J trimming: 3 bases; junction bases outside the gene matches: 8. Per the germline V gene, CDR1 is KGHSH and CDR2 is LQKENI. This CDR3 has 16 residues. The CDR3 here is CASSPSTGGEYTEAFF. The CDR3 DNA reads TGTGCCAGCTCACCCTCGACAGGGGGTGAGTACACTGAAGCTTTCTTT.